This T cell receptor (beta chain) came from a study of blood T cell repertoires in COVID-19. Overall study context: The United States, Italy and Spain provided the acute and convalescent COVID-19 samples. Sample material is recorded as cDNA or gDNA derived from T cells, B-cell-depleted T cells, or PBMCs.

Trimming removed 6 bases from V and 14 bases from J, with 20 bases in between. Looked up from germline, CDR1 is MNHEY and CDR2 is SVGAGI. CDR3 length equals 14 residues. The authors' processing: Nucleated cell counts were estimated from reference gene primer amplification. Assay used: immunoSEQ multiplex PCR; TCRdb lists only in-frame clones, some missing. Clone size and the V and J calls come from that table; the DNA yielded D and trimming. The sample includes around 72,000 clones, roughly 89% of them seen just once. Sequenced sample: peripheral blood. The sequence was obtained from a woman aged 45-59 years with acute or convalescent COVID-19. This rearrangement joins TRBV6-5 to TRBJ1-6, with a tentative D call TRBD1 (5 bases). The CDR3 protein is CASRVLGERGSLHF. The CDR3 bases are TGTGCCAGCAGGGTACTGGGGGAACGGGGGTCCCTCCACTTT.